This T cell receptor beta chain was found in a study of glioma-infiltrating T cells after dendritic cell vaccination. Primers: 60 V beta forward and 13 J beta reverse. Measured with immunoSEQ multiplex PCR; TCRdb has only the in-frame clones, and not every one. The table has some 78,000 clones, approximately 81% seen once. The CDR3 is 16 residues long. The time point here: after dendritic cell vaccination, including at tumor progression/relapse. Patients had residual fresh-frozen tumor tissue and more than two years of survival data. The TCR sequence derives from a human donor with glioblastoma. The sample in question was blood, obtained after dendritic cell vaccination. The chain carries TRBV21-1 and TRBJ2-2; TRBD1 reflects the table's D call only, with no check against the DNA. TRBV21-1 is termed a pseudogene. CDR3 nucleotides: TGTGCCAGCAGCAAATACCCGGGACAGAACACCGGGGAGCTGTTTTTT. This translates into CASSKYPGQNTGELFF.